The 7 T cell receptor beta chains listed next were all sequenced from one sample in a study of vaccination effects on CD4 cells after COVID-19. These receptors have no known antigen. Sequenced by immunoSEQ multiplex PCR; TCRdb stores in-frame clones only, minus some. The table lists about 66,000 clones, 76% of them singletons. Peptide-pool stimulation followed by sequencing identified expanded antigen-specific CD4+ clonotypes in the ViraFEST assay. Culturing for nine to ten days preceded CD4+ T cell isolation. Participants were given two doses of BNT162b2 or mRNA-1273 vaccine. The sequenced sample was CD4+ T cells from PBMCs cultured with HCoV-OC43 spike peptides, obtained after COVID-19 vaccination. Subset defined: HCoV-OC43 spike overlapping peptide pool stimulation. Source of these receptors: a human donor who received a COVID-19 vaccine.

The chain carries TRBV24-1 and TRBJ2-3; TRBD2 aligns across 9 bases. The V gene end was trimmed by 10 bases and the J gene end by 6 bases; junction bases not matched to a gene: 7. Germline lookup yields CDR1 KGHDR and CDR2 SFDVKD. The CDR3 runs 13 residues. The CDR3 loop reads CATTSGGLDTQYF. The CDR3 nucleotides are TGTGCCACTACAAGCGGGGGGCTGGATACGCAGTATTTT.

This clone was counted between two and nine times. The V call is TRBV3-1 (or the pseudogene TRBV3-2), the J call TRBJ1-1; 9 bases fit TRBD1. Germline V gene sequence: CDR1 LGHDT, CDR2 YNNKEL (reference sequence). The length of the CDR3 is 13 residues. Germline trimming cut 4 bases from V and 3 bases from J; bases unmatched to any gene: 0. Written as DNA, the CDR3 is TGTGCCAGCAGCCGGACAGGGGACACTGAAGCTTTCTTT. This gives the protein CASSRTGDTEAFF.

This sequence joins TRBV12-3 or TRBV12-4 and TRBJ1-2; D gene uncertain. The CDR3 runs to 12 residues. The V and J ends lost 3 bases and 6 bases respectively, with 8 bases between them. CDR3 residues: CASSFLRNGYTF. In DNA, the CDR3 is TGTGCCAGCAGTTTTCTACGGAATGGCTACACCTTC.

The V gene is TRBV2, the J gene TRBJ2-5, with D hard to call. V was cut by 4 bases and J by 5 bases, with 14 bases left in between. The CDR3 length is 14 residues. CDR1 SNHLY and CDR2 FYNNEI come from the germline V gene. For the CDR3, the DNA is TGTGCCAGCAGTGTATTGCCTCGGGTGGAGACCCAGTACTTC. Translated: CASSVLPRVETQYF.

This rearrangement joins TRBV6-6 to TRBJ2-1; TRBD2 agrees at 12 bases. This CDR3 spans 17 amino acids. Germline assignment: CDR1 MNHNY and CDR2 SVGAGI (reference sequence). Trimming removed 6 bases from V and 4 bases from J; junction bases left unmatched: 10. This chain's CDR3 is CASSRAAGLAGYNEQFF. CDR3 DNA sequence: TGTGCCAGCAGCCGAGCAGCTGGACTAGCGGGGTACAATGAGCAGTTCTTC.

As for this clone: Relative to the germline gene, one junction end is altered; a read error may explain this. The chain joins TRBV3-1 (or the pseudogene TRBV3-2) to TRBJ1-5; D perhaps matches TRBD1 (6 bases). From germline, CDR1 is LGHDT and CDR2 YNNKEL (reference sequence). This CDR3 is built from 14 residues. CDR3: CASSRHTGNQPQHF. The CDR3 DNA sequence: TGTGCCAGCAGCCGACACACAGGGAATCAACCCCAGCATTTT.

This clone was counted once. The chain combines TRBV12-3 or TRBV12-4 with TRBJ2-5, with unresolved D. V lost 6 bases, J lost 4 bases, and 12 bases lay in between. This CDR3 region has 13 residues. The CDR3, as DNA: TGTGCCAGCAGCTCCCCCGCTTTAGAGACCCAGTACTTC. It specifies CASSSPALETQYF.